These T cell receptor beta chains were read from a single sample in a study of glioma-infiltrating T cells after dendritic cell vaccination. Only in-frame clones appear in the TCRdb table, and some are missing; sequencing was by immunoSEQ multiplex PCR. The data contain about 82,000 clones, roughly 90% of them seen just once; the ten biggest clones take up roughly 3.2%. Sequences were derived from blood, sampled before dendritic cell vaccination. The receptors here all came from a human donor with glioblastoma. The CDR3 runs from the conserved cysteine through the conserved F or W. A D gene is named only where the DNA matches it firmly.

TRBV30	TRBJ1-2	NA	CAWSLGPYGYTF	TGTGCCTGGAGTTTGGGGCCTTACGGCTACACCTTC
TRBV5-5	TRBJ2-1	NA	CASSLGVYTGGGNEQFF	TGTGCCAGCAGCTTGGGTGTGTACACAGGGGGGGGGAATGAGCAGTTCTTC
TRBV5-1	TRBJ2-3	TRBD1	CASSRGQDTDTQYF	TGCGCCAGCAGCCGGGGACAGGACACAGATACGCAGTATTTT
TRBV6-1	TRBJ1-1	NA	CASKQSGMNTEAFF	TGTGCCAGCAAACAGAGCGGGATGAACACTGAAGCTTTCTTT
TRBV18	TRBJ1-2	NA	CASSPPQAPSGYTF	TGTGCCAGCTCACCACCGCAGGCACCTTCGGGCTACACCTTC
TRBV5-1	TRBJ1-4	NA	CASSVGGGPNEKLFF	TGCGCCAGCAGCGTCGGGGGGGGACCTAATGAAAAACTGTTTTTT
TRBV6-1	TRBJ1-1	NA	CASKGLGSTEAFF	TGTGCCAGCAAGGGACTAGGAAGCACTGAAGCTTTCTTT
TRBV7-9	TRBJ2-1	NA	CASSVTRGPDEQFF	TGTGCCAGCAGCGTGACTCGGGGTCCCGATGAGCAGTTCTTC
TRBV11-2	TRBJ1-4	NA	CASSLQLESEKLFF	TGTGCCAGCAGCTTACAGCTGGAGAGTGAAAAACTGTTTTTT
TRBV12-5	TRBJ2-1	TRBD2	CASGFRGLAGGPWIEQFF	TGTGCTAGTGGTTTCCGAGGGCTAGCGGGAGGGCCGTGGATTGAGCAGTTCTTC
TRBV23-1	TRBJ1-1	NA	CASSRKGPWTEAFF	TGCGCCAGCAGTCGGAAGGGGCCATGGACTGAAGCTTTCTTT
TRBV5-6	TRBJ2-1	TRBD2	CASSLLTSGGWAEQFF	TGTGCCAGCAGCCTACTGACTAGCGGGGGGTGGGCTGAGCAGTTCTTC
TRBV5-4	TRBJ2-7	TRBD2	CASNPSGASSYEQYF	TGTGCCAGCAACCCGAGCGGGGCGAGCTCCTACGAGCAGTACTTC